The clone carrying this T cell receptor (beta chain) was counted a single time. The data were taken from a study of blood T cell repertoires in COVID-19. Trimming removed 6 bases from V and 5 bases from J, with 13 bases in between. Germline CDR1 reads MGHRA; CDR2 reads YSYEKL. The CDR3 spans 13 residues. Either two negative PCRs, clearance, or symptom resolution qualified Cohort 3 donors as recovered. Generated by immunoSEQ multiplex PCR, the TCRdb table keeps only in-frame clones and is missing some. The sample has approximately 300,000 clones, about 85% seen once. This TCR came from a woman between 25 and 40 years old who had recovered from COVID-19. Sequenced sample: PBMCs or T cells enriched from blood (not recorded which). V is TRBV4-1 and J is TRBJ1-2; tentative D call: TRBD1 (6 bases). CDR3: CASSQAQGYGYTF. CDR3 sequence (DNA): TGCGCCAGCAGTCAGGCACAGGGATATGGCTACACCTTC.